A single sample is the source of the 5 T cell receptor beta chains below, sequenced in a study of blood T cells in healthy people across ages. Next came a second PCR, run for about 6 to 11 cycles, which used a sample-barcoded 5' primer along with a J-beta primer mix. From the 5' RACE reads, TCRdb called clonotypes with MiXCR, one entry per CDR3 protein. The sample lists approximately 1,100,000 distinct CDR3 sequences; 35% to 55% were seen once. Sequencing used blood. The receptor set was obtained from a woman aged 55-70 years in good health.

The J gene is TRBJ2-4, the V gene TRBV12-3 or TRBV12-4; 9 bases align to TRBD1. The V segment lost 4 bases and the J segment 8 bases; nucleotides outside the gene matches: 9. The CDR3 totals 15 residues. The CDR3 reads CASSSPGQGKDIQYF. The CDR3 nucleotides read TGTGCCAGCAGTTCTCCGGGACAGGGAAAGGACATTCAGTACTTC.

The V call is TRBV5-8, the J call TRBJ2-3, with 10 nucleotides matching TRBD2. Trimming took 6 bases from V and 2 from J; bases not matched to a gene: 9. The CDR3 has 16 residues. Germline V gives CDR1 SGHTS, CDR2 YDEGEE. CDR3 in DNA: TGTGCCAGCACCTCCCTACTAGCGGGGCACACAGATACGCAGTATTTT. Protein: CASTSLLAGHTDTQYF.

This clonotype was seen more than once but under ten times. The rearrangement links TRBV14 to TRBJ1-4; D gene ambiguous. This CDR3 spans 15 amino acids. V was clipped by 1 base and J by 8 bases, with 14 bases between them. CDR1 and CDR2 from the germline V gene are SGHDN and FVKESK. The CDR3 sequence is CASSQVRRAYEKLFF. DNA for the CDR3: TGTGCCAGCAGCCAAGTTAGGAGGGCGTACGAAAAACTGTTTTTT.

V and J are TRBV9 and TRBJ1-6; 11 nucleotides align to TRBD1. This CDR3 is built from 15 residues. CDR1 is SGDLS, CDR2 YYNGEE, per germline. V was pared by 0 bases and J by 9 bases, with 2 bases of the junction left unmatched. CDR3 sequence (DNA): TGTGCCAGCAGCGTAGAAGGGACAGGGGGTTCACCCCTCCACTTT. This sequence encodes CASSVEGTGGSPLHF.

The chain employs TRBV12-3 or TRBV12-4 and TRBJ1-3; 7 bases match TRBD1. This CDR3 has 11 residues. The J segment lost 11 bases and the V segment lost 6 bases, leaving 4 bases of the junction unmatched. CDR3 amino acids: CASRTGIAIYF. The CDR3 region has the DNA TGTGCCAGCAGGACAGGGATCGCCATATATTTT.